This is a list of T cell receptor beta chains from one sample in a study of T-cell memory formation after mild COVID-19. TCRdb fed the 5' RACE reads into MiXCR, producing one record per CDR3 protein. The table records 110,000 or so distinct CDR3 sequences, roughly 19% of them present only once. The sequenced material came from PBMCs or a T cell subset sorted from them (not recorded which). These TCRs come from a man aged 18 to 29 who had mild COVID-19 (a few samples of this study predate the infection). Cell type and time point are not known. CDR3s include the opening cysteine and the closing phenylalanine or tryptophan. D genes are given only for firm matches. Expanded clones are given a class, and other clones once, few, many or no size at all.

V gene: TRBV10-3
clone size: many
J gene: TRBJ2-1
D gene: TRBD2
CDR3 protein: CAIRLSGGDNEQFF
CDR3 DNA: TGTGCCATCAGGCTTAGCGGGGGGGACAATGAGCAGTTCTTC

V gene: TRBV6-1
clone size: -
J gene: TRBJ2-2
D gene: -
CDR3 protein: CASSLQVAGELFF
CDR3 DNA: TGTGCCAGCAGCTTACAGGTCGCCGGGGAGCTGTTTTTT

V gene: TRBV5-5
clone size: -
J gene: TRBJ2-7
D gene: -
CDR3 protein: CASSLDGGSGEQYF
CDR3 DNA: TGTGCCAGCAGCTTGGACGGGGGATCTGGGGAGCAGTACTTC

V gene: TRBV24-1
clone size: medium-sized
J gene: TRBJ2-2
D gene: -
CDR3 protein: CATSDSAGELFF
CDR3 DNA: TGTGCCACCAGTGATTCAGCCGGGGAGCTGTTTTTT

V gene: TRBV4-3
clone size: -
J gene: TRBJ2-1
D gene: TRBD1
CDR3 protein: CASSQGDRGLHSNEQFF
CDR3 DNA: TGCGCCAGCAGCCAAGGGGACAGGGGGCTGCATTCCAATGAGCAGTTCTTC

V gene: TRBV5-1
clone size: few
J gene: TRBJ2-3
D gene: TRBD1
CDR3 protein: CASSFGQGADTQYF
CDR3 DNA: TGCGCCAGCAGCTTTGGACAGGGGGCAGATACGCAGTATTTT

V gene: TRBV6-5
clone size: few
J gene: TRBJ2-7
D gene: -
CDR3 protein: CASSYDRTYEQYF
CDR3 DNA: TGTGCCAGCAGTTACGACAGAACCTACGAGCAGTACTTC

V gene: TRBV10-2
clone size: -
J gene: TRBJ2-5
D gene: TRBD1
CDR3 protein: CASLEAGGVQETQYF
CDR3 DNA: TGCGCCAGCCTAGAGGCAGGGGGAGTCCAAGAGACCCAGTACTTC

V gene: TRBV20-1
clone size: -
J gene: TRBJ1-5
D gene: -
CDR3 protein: CSATGASDQPQHF
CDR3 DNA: TGCAGTGCTACAGGGGCCTCCGATCAGCCCCAGCATTTT

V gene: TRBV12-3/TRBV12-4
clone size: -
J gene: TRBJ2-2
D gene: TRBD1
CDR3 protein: CASSPTGSGELFF
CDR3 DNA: TGTGCCAGCAGCCCGACAGGGTCCGGGGAGCTGTTTTTT

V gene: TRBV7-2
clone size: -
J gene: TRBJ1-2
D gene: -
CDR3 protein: CASNHAGPLGGYTF
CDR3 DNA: TGTGCCAGCAACCACGCCGGGCCCCTGGGGGGCTACACCTTC